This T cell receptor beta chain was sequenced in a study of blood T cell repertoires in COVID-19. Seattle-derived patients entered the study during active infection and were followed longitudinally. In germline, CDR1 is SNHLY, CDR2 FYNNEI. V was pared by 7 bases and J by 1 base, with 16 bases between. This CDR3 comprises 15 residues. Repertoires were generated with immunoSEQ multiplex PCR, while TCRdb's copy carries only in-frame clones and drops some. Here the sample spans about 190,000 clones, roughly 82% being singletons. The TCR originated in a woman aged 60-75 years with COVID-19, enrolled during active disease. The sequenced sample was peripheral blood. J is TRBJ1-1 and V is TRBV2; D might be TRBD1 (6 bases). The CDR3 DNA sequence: TGTGCCAGCACTCGAATTGGGGGCGAGAACACTGAAGCTTTCTTT. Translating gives CASTRIGGENTEAFF.